The next 14 T cell receptor beta chains were all read from a single sample in a study of blood T cell repertoires in COVID-19 (dated by TCRdb to between 2020 and 2021). Library preparation used the immunoSEQ multiplex PCR assay. TCRdb provides this immuneACCESS table in a form limited to in-frame rearrangements. Some clones are lacking; in checked studies, under half of them reflect an unresolved V gene, and why the rest are absent is not known. The sample has under 95,000 clones on record, roughly 90% of them singletons. About 15% of the sample belongs to the ten largest clones. Sequenced sample: peripheral blood. Receptors originate from a man older than 75 in a cohort sampled during active COVID-19.

This chain connects TRBV6-5 to TRBJ1-1; the D is unclear. Per germline, CDR1 MNHEY and CDR2 SVGAGI. V was clipped by 7 bases and J by 6 bases, with 18 bases between them. The CDR3 is made up of 14 amino acids. The CDR3 protein is CASTTGNRPAEAFF. DNA for the CDR3: TGTGCCAGCACCACGGGGAACCGGCCGGCTGAAGCTTTCTTT.

Only one count was recorded for this clone. The rearrangement links TRBV7-2 to TRBJ1-1, with 10 nucleotides matching TRBD1. This CDR3 contains 14 residues. The germline V gene encodes CDR1 SGHTA and CDR2 FQGNSA. The V and J ends lost 5 bases and 5 bases, in that order; junction bases with no gene match: 5. The CDR3 DNA is TGTGCCAGCAGCACCGGGACAGGGGATACTGAAGCTTTCTTT. Amino acids: CASSTGTGDTEAFF.

The rearrangement uses TRBV5-5 and TRBJ2-1; 8 bases align to TRBD1. The germline V gene encodes CDR1 SGHKS and CDR2 YYEKEE (reference sequence). This CDR3 contains 15 residues. The V gene end was trimmed by 2 bases and the J gene end by 4 bases; junction bases not matched to a gene: 5. The CDR3 region is CASSFGGQEYNEQFF. The CDR3 DNA is TGTGCCAGCAGCTTCGGGGGACAGGAATACAATGAGCAGTTCTTC.

This clone came up once. The chain couples TRBV7-9 to TRBJ2-1, with 8 bases matching TRBD1. Germline CDR1 SEHNR, CDR2 FQNEAQ (reference sequence). This CDR3 region has 12 residues. The V segment lost 7 bases and the J segment 13 bases; nucleotides outside the gene matches: 9. In nucleotides, the CDR3 is TGTGCCAGCACCACCCCAGGGGGCGCTCAGTTCTTC. Protein sequence: CASTTPGGAQFF.

The chain joins TRBV27 to TRBJ1-6, with D unresolved. Trimming cost V 6 bases and J 9 bases, with 15 bases left between them. The CDR3 covers 14 residues. Germline assignment: CDR1 MNHEY and CDR2 SMNVEV (reference sequence). CDR3 in amino acids: CASRGDIRFSPLHF. The CDR3 DNA reads as TGTGCCAGCAGGGGTGACATACGATTTTCACCCCTCCACTTT.

V is TRBV4-2 and J is TRBJ2-3; 12 bases align to TRBD2. Losses at the gene ends were 4 bases for V and 4 bases for J; bases not matched to a gene: 9. Germline CDR1 LGHNA, CDR2 YNFKEQ. The length of the CDR3 is 17 residues. Here the CDR3 reads CASSPSPSGGASDTQYF. The CDR3 region has the DNA TGTGCCAGCAGCCCGAGCCCTAGCGGGGGGGCGTCAGATACGCAGTATTTT.

This chain's CDR3 is CASSLGSGGDTQYF. For the CDR3, the DNA is TGTGCCAGCAGCTTAGGTAGCGGGGGTGATACGCAGTATTTT. The gene calls are TRBV7-2 and TRBJ2-3; 9 bases map to TRBD2. V gave up 1 base and J gave up 6 bases; unmatched junction bases: 2. In germline, CDR1 is SGHTA, CDR2 FQGNSA. This CDR3 region has 14 residues.

The rearrangement uses TRBV28 and TRBJ2-7, with D tentatively TRBD1 (5 bases). Trimming pared 7 bases from V and 3 bases from J, leaving 19 bases between. Germline lookup yields CDR1 MDHEN and CDR2 SYDVKM. The CDR3 contains 15 residues. As DNA, the CDR3 is TGTGCCAGCACCCCGGATGGGCAGGGAAACTACGAGCAGTACGTC. Translated, it gives CASTPDGQGNYEQYV.

The chain carries TRBV7-8 and TRBJ2-5; possible D gene TRBD2, 6 bases. The V gene lost 1 base and the J gene lost 2 bases, with 14 bases spanning the gap. The CDR3 has 16 amino acids. Germline V CDR1 and CDR2: SGHVS, FQNEAQ. CDR3 nucleotides: TGTGCCAGCAGCTTAGTTGTGACGCGGGGTCAAGAGACCCAGTACTTC. This encodes CASSLVVTRGQETQYF.

V and J are TRBV19 and TRBJ2-1; 14 positions agree with TRBD2. The CDR3 spans 16 residues. CDR1 is LNHDA and CDR2 is SQIVND in the germline V gene (reference sequence). V was pared by 6 bases and J by 5 bases, with 6 bases of the junction left unmatched. The CDR3 loop is CASSPGLAGAHNEQFF. CDR3 coding DNA: TGTGCCAGTAGCCCGGGACTAGCGGGGGCTCACAATGAGCAGTTCTTC.

The chain joins TRBV3-1 (or the pseudogene TRBV3-2) to TRBJ2-3, with 7 bases aligning to TRBD2. J gave up 4 bases and V 3 bases, and 10 bases lay outside the gene matches. The CDR3 is made up of 16 amino acids. Germline V gene lookup returns CDR1 LGHDT and CDR2 YNNKEL (reference sequence). Here the CDR3 reads CASSQASGSGADTQYF. The CDR3, as DNA: TGTGCCAGCAGCCAGGCTAGCGGAAGCGGGGCAGATACGCAGTATTTT.

The CDR3 DNA follows: TGTGCCAGCCACTTCGCGGGGGCCTACAATGAGCAGTTCTTC. This sequence encodes CASHFAGAYNEQFF. This chain connects TRBV19 to TRBJ2-1; TRBD2 agrees at 7 bases. V gave up 9 bases and J gave up 2 bases; unmatched junction bases: 7. CDR3 length: 14 amino acids. Germline V gene data show CDR1 as LNHDA and CDR2 as SQIVND (reference sequence). Full variable domain (remainder filled in from reference TRBV19 and TRBJ2-1): DGGITQSPKYLFRKEGQNVTLSCEQNLNHDAMYWYRQDPGQGLRLIYYSQIVNDFQKGDIAEGYSVSREKKESFPLTVTSAQKNPTAFYLCASHFAGAYNEQFFGPGTRLTVL.

The chain carries TRBV29-1 and TRBJ2-5, with unresolved D. The CDR3 is made up of 11 amino acids. CDR1 and CDR2 (germline): SQVTM, ANQGSEA. V was cut by 2 bases and J by 5 bases, with 6 bases left in between. CDR3: CSVESGETQYF. The CDR3 DNA reads as TGCAGCGTTGAATCCGGGGAGACCCAGTACTTC.

The chain combines TRBV6-5 with TRBJ1-2, with 7 nucleotides matching TRBD1. The CDR3 consists of 12 residues. Germline V gene lookup returns CDR1 MNHEY and CDR2 SVGAGI. The CDR3: CALERGRLGYTF. Written as DNA, the CDR3 is TGTGCACTTGAGAGGGGGCGTCTTGGCTACACCTTC.